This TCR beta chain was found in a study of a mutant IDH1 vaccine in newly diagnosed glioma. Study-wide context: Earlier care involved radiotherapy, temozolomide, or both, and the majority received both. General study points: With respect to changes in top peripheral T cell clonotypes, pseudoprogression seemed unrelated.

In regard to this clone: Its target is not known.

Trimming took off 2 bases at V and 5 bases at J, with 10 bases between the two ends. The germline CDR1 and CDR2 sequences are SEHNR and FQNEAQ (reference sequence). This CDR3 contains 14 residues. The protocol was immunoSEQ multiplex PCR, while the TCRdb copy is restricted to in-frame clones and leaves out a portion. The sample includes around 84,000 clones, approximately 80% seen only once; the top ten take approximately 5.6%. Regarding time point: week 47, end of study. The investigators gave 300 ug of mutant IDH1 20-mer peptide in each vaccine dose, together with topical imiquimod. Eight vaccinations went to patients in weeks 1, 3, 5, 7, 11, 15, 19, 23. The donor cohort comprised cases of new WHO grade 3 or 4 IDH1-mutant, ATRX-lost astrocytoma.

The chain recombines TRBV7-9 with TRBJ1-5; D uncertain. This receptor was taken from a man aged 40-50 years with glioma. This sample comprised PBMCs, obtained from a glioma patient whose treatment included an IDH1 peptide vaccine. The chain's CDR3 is CASSLPPRDQPQHF. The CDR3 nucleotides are TGTGCCAGCAGCTTACCCCCGAGGGATCAGCCCCAGCATTTT. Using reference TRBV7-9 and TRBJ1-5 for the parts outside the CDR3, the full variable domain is DTGVSQNPRHKITKRGQNVTFRCDPISEHNRLYWYRQTLGQGPEFLTYFQNEAQLEKSRLLSDRFSAERPKGSFSTLEIQRTEQGDSAMYLCASSLPPRDQPQHFGDGTRLSIL.